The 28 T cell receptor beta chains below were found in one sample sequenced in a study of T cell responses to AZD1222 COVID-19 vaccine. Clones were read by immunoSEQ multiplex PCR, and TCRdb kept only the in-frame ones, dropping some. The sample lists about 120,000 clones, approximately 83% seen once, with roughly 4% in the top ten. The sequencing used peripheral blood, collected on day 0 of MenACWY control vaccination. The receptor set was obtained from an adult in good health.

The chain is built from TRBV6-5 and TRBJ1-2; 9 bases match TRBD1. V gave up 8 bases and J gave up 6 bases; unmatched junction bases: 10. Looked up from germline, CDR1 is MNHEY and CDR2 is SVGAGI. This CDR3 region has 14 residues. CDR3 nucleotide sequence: TGTGCCAGCGGGACAGGGACCCCGACTAATGGCTACACCTTC. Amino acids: CASGTGTPTNGYTF.

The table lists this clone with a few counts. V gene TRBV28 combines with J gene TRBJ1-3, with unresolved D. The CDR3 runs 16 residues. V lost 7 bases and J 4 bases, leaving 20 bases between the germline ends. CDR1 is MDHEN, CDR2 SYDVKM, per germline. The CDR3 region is CASTLDGGRWGNTIYF. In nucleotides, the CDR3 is TGTGCCAGCACCTTGGACGGCGGTCGGTGGGGAAACACCATATATTTT.

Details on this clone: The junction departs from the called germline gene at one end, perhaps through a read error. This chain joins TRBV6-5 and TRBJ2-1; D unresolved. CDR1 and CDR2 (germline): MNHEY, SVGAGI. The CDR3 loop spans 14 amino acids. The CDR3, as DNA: TGTGCCAGCAGTGACTCGGCCCCCTACAATGAGCAGTTCTTC. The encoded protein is CASSDSAPYNEQFF.

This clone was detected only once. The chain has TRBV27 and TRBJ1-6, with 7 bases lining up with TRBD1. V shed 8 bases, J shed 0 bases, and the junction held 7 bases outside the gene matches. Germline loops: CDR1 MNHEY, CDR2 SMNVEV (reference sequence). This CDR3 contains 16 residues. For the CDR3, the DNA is TGTGCCAGCGGGACAGCCAGGAGCTCCTATAATTCACCCCTCCACTTT. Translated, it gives CASGTARSSYNSPLHF.

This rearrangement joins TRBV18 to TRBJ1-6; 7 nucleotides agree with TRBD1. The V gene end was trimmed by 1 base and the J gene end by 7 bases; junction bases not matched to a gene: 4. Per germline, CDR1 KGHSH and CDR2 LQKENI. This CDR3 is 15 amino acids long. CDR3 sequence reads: CASSPQGTENSPLHF. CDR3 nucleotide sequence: TGTGCCAGCTCACCACAAGGGACAGAAAATTCACCCCTCCACTTT.

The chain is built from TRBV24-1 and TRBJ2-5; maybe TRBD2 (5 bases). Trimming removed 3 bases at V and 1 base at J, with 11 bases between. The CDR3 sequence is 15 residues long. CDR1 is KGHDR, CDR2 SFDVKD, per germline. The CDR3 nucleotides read TGTGCCACCAGTGATGCCCGAGGGCGCCAAGAGACCCAGTACTTC. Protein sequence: CATSDARGRQETQYF.

CDR3 in DNA: TGTGCCAGCAGCTTAATGGGGGGACAGCTGGGAGGCTACACCTTC. Its protein is CASSLMGGQLGGYTF. The chain recombines TRBV7-3 with TRBJ1-2; 7 bases are a match to TRBD1. V lost 1 base and J lost 8; bases outside the gene matches: 10. This CDR3 region has 15 residues. CDR1 and CDR2 from the germline V gene are SGHTA and FQGTGA.

This chain's CDR3 is CASSGTGAGNTEAFF. The CDR3, as DNA: TGCGCCAGCAGCGGAACAGGGGCTGGGAACACTGAAGCTTTCTTT. This chain uses TRBV5-1 with TRBJ1-1; 7 positions agree with TRBD1. The germline V gene has CDR1 SGHRS and CDR2 YFSETQ. V lost 4 bases to trimming and J lost 1 base; unmatched junction nucleotides: 7. This CDR3 spans 15 amino acids.

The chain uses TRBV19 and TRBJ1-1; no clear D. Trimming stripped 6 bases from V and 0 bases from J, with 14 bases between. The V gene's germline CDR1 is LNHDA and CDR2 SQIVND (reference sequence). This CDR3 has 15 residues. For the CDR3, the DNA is TGTGCCAGTAGCCCCGGGCCTTATATGAACACTGAAGCTTTCTTT. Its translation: CASSPGPYMNTEAFF.

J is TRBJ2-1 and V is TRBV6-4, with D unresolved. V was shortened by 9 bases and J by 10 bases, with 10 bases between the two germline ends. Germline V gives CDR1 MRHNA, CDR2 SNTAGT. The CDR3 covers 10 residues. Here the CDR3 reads CARPNGEQFF. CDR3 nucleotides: TGTGCCAGGCCGAATGGGGAGCAGTTCTTC.

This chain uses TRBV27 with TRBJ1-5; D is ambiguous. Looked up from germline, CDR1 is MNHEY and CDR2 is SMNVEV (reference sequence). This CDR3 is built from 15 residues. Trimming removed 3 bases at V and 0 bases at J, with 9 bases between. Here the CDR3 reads CASSLGGISNQPQHF. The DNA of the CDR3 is TGTGCCAGCAGTTTGGGTGGGATTAGCAATCAGCCCCAGCATTTT.

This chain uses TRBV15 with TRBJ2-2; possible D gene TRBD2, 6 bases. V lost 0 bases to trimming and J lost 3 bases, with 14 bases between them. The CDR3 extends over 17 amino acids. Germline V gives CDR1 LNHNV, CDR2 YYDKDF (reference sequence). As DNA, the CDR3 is TGTGCCACCAGCAGAGATAGGAGGGCCCCCGACACCGGGGAGCTGTTTTTT. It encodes CATSRDRRAPDTGELFF.

In nucleotides, the CDR3 is TGTGCCAGCAGTTACGGAGGGCTGGGAGGCACAGATACGCAGTATTTT. Translation: CASSYGGLGGTDTQYF. The chain links TRBV6-5 to TRBJ2-3; a weak D match, TRBD2 (6 bases). The length of the CDR3 is 16 residues. Trimming took 2 bases from V and 1 from J, leaving 13 bases between them. CDR1 MNHEY and CDR2 SVGAGI come from the germline V gene.

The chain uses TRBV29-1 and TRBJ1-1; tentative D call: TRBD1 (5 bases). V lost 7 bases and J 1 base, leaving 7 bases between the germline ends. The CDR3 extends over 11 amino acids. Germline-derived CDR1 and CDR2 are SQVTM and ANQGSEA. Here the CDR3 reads CSAGTNTEAFF. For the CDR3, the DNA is TGCAGCGCTGGGACGAACACTGAAGCTTTCTTT.

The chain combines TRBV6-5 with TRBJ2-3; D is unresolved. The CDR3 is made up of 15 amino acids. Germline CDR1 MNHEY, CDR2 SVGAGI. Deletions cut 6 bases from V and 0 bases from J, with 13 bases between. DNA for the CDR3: TGTGCCAGCAGCCCCGGTGACTCTAGCACAGATACGCAGTATTTT. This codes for CASSPGDSSTDTQYF.

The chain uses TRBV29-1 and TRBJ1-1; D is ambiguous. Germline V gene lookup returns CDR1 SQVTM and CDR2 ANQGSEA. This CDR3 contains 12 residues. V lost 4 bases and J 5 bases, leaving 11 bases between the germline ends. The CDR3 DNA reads TGCAGCGTTGGAGAGGGCCCGACTGAAGCTTTCTTT. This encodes CSVGEGPTEAFF.

The CDR3 nucleotides read TGCGCCAGCAGCTTCGACAGGGTCTTGGCTTTCTTT. Protein: CASSFDRVLAFF. The chain combines TRBV5-1 with TRBJ1-1; 7 positions match TRBD1. J gave up 11 bases and V 2 bases, and 6 bases lay outside the gene matches. Germline V gene sequence: CDR1 SGHRS, CDR2 YFSETQ. This CDR3 spans 12 amino acids.

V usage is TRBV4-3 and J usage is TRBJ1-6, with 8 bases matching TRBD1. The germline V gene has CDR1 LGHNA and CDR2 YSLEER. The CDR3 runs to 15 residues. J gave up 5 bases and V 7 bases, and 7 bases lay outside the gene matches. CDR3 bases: TGCGCCAGCACCAGGGGGCGGTTTAATAATTCACCCCTCCACTTT. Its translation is CASTRGRFNNSPLHF.

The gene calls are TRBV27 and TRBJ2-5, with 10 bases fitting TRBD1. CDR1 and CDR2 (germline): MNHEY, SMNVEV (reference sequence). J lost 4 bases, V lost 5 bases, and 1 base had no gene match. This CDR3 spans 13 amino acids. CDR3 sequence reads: CASSRDRGETQYF. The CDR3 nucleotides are TGTGCCAGCAGTCGGGACAGGGGAGAGACCCAGTACTTC.

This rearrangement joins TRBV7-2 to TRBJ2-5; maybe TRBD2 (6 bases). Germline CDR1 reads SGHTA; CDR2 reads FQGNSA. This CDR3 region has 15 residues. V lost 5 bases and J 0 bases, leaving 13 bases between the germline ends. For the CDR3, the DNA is TGTGCCAGCAGCGGGGACTTTCAGTACCAAGAGACCCAGTACTTC. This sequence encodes CASSGDFQYQETQYF. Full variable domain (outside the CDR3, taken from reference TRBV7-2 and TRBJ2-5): GAGVSQSPSNKVTEKGKDVELRCDPISGHTALYWYRQSLGQGLEFLIYFQGNSAPDKSGLPSDRFSAERTGGSVSTLTIQRTQQEDSAVYLCASSGDFQYQETQYFGPGTRLLVL.

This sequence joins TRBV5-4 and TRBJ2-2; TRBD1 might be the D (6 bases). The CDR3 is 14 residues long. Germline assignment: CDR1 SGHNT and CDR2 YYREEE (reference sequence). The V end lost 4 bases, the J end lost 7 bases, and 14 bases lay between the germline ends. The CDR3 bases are TGTGCCAGCAGCCCTCGACAGACAGGCGGGGAGCTGTTTTTT. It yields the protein CASSPRQTGGELFF.

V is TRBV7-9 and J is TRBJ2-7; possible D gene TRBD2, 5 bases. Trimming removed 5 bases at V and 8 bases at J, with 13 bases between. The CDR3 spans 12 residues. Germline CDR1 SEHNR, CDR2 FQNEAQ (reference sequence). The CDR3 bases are TGTGCCAGCAGCCGTTCGGGGATGCAGCAGTACTTC. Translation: CASSRSGMQQYF.

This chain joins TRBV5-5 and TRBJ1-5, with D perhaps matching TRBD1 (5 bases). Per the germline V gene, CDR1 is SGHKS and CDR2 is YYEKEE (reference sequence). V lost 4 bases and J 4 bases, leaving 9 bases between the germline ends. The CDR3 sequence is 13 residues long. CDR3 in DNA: TGTGCCAGCAGCGTGGACACTAATCAGCCCCAGCATTTT. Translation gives CASSVDTNQPQHF.

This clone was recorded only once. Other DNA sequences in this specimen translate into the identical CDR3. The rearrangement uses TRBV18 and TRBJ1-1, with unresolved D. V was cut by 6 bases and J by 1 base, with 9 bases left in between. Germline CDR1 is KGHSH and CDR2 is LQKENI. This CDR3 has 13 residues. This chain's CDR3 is CASSSGQNTEAFF. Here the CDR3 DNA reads TGTGCCAGCTCCTCGGGCCAGAACACTGAAGCTTTCTTT.

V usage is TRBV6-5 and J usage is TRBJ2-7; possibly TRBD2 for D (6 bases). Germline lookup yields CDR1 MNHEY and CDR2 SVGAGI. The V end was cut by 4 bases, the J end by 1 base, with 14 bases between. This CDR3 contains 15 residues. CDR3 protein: CASSLSPGGSYEQYF. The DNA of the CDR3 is TGTGCCAGCAGTTTATCCCCTGGGGGGTCCTACGAGCAGTACTTC.

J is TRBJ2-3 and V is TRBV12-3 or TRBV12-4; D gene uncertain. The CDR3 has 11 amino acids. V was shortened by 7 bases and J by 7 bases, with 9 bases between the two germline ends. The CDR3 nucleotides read TGTGCCAGCACCCACGGACATACGCAGTATTTT. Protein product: CASTHGHTQYF.

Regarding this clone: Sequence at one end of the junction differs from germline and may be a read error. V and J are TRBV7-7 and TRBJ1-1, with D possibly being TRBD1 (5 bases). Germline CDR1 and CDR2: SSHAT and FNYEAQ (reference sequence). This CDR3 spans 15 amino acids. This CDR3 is CASSLVGRGRAEAFF. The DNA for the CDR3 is TGTGCTAGCAGCTTAGTAGGCCGGGGGAGGGCTGAAGCTTTCTTT.

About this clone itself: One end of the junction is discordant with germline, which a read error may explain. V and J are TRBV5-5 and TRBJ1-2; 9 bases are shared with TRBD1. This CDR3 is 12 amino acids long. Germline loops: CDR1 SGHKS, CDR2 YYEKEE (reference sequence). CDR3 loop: CASSRDRDGYTF. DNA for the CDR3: TGTGCCAGCAGCCGGGACAGGGATGGTTACACCTTC.